This TCR beta chain is drawn from a study of shared clonotypes between healthy human individuals. Study context: Three plates were used per donor for CD4 naive, three for CD4 memory, two for CD8 naive and one for CD8 memory. Findings of the study overall: Clonotype sharing among donors likely depends on sequencing depth.

The germline V gene has CDR1 SGHTS and CDR2 YDEGEE. The CDR3 sequence is 13 residues long. Trimming took 5 bases from V and 2 from J, leaving 10 bases between them. In the CD4+ fraction, cells were divided into CD45RA+ naive and CD45RA-negative memory subsets. This clone was picked up a small number of times. Its antigen is still unknown. The assay ran at deep level. Sequencing used immunoSEQ multiplex PCR; TCRdb keeps in-frame clones, though not all of them. Among about 1 million clones listed, about 77% were seen once. The sequence was collected from a man aged 18 to 29 in good health. This chain links TRBV5-8 with TRBJ2-5; a weak D match, TRBD2 (6 bases). The sequencing sample was made of memory CD4+ T cells sorted from blood. The subset was: CD45RA-negative fraction. For the CDR3, the DNA is TGTGCCAGCAGGGCAGGGAGGCAAGAGACCCAGTACTTC. Its protein is CASRAGRQETQYF.